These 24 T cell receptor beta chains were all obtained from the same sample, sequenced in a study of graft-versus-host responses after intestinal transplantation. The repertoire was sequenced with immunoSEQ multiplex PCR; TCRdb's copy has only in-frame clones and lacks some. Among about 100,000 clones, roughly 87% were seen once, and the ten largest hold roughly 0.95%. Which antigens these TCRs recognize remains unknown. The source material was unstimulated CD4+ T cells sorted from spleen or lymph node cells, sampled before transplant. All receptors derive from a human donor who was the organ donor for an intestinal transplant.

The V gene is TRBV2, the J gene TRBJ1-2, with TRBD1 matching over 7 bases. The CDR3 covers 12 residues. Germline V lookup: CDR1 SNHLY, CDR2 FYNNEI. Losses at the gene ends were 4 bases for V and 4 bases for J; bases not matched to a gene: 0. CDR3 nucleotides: TGTGCCAGCAGTGCAGGGGGCTATGGCTACACCTTC. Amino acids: CASSAGGYGYTF.

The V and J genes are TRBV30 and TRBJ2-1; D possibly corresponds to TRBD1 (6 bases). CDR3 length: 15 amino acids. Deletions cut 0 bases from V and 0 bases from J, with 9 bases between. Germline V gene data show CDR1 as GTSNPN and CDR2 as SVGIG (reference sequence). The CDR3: CAWSVGGSSYNEQFF. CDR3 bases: TGTGCCTGGAGTGTAGGGGGTAGCTCCTACAATGAGCAGTTCTTC. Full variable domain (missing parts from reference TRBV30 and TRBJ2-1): SQTIHQWPATLVQPVGSPLSLECTVEGTSNPNLYWYRQAAGRGLQLLFYSVGIGQISSEVPQNLSASRPQDRQFILSSKKLLLSDSGFYLCAWSVGGSSYNEQFFGPGTRLTVL.

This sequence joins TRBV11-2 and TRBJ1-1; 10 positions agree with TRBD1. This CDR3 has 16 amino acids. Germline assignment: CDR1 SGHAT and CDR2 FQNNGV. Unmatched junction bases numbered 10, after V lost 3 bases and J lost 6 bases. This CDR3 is CASSFWAGTGESEAFF. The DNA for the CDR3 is TGTGCCAGCAGCTTTTGGGCCGGGACAGGGGAATCTGAAGCTTTCTTT.

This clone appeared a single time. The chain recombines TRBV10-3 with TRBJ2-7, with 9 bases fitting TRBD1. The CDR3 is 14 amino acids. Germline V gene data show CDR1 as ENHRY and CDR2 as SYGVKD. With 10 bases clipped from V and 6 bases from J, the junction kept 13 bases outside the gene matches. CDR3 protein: CATQGTGQGSEQYF. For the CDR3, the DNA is TGTGCCACCCAGGGGACAGGACAGGGGTCCGAGCAGTACTTC.

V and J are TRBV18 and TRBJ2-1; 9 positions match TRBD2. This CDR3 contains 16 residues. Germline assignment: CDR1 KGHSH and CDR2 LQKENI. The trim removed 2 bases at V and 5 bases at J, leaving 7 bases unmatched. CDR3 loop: CASSPSRAGGHNEQFF. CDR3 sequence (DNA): TGTGCCAGCTCACCAAGTAGAGCGGGGGGACACAATGAGCAGTTCTTC.

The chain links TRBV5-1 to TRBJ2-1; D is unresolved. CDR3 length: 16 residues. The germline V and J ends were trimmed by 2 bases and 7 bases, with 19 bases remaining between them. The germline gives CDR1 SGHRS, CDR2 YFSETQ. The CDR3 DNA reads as TGCGCCAGCAGCTTAGGAGTAGACTCACCGGCAAATGAGCAGTTCTTC. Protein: CASSLGVDSPANEQFF.

The CDR3 loop reads CASLRTGSVANQPQHF. Here the CDR3 DNA reads TGTGCCAGTTTAAGGACAGGGTCGGTGGCAAATCAGCCCCAGCATTTT. The chain combines TRBV19 with TRBJ1-5; 8 bases are shared with TRBD1. Trimming at V came to 8 bases and at J to 4 bases, leaving 13 bases not matched to a gene. The germline V gene has CDR1 LNHDA and CDR2 SQIVND (reference sequence). The CDR3 covers 16 residues.

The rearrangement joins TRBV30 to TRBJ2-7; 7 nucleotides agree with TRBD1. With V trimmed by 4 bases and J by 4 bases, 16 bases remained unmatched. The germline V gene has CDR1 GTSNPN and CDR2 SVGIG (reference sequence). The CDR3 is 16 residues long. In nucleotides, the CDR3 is TGTGCCTGGAACTTATTCCCGGGACAGCAAACATACGAGCAGTACTTC. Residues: CAWNLFPGQQTYEQYF.

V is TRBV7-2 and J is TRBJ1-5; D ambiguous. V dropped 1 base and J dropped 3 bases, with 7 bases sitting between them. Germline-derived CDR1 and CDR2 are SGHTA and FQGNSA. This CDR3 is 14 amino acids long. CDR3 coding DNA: TGTGCCAGCAGCTTAGGTAGAGCCAATCAGCCCCAGCATTTT. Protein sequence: CASSLGRANQPQHF.

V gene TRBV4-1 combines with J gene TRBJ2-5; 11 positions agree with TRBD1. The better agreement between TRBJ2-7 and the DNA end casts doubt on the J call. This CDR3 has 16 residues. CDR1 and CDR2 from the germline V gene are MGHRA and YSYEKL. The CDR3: CASSLILGQGAYEQYF. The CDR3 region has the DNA TGCGCCAGCAGTCTAATCCTGGGACAGGGGGCCTACGAGCAGTACTTC.

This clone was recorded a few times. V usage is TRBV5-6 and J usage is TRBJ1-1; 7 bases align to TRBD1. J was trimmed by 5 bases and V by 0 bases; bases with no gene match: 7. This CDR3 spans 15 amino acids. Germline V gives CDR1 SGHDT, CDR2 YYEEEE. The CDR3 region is CASSLVGGSGTEAFF. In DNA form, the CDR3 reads TGTGCCAGCAGCTTGGTAGGGGGCAGCGGGACTGAAGCTTTCTTT.

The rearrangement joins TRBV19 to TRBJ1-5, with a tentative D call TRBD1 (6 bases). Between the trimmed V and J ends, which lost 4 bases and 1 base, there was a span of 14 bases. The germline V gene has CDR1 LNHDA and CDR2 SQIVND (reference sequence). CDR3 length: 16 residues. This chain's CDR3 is CASSSAGVASNQPQHF. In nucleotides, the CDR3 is TGTGCCAGTAGTAGTGCAGGGGTGGCAAGCAATCAGCCCCAGCATTTT.

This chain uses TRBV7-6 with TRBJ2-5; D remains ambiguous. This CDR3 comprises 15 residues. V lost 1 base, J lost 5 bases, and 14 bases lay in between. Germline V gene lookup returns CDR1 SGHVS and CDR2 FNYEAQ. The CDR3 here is CASSLGTAKAETQYF. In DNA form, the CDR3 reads TGTGCCAGCAGCTTAGGCACAGCAAAAGCGGAGACCCAGTACTTC.

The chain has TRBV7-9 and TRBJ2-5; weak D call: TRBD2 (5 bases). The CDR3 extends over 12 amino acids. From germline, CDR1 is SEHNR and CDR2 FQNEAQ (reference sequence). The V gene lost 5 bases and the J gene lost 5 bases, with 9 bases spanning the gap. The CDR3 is CASSITRETQYF. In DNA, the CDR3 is TGTGCCAGCAGCATTACTAGGGAGACCCAGTACTTC. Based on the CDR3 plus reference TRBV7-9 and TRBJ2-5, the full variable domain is DTGVSQNPRHKITKRGQNVTFRCDPISEHNRLYWYRQTLGQGPEFLTYFQNEAQLEKSRLLSDRFSAERPKGSFSTLEIQRTEQGDSAMYLCASSITRETQYFGPGTRLLVL.

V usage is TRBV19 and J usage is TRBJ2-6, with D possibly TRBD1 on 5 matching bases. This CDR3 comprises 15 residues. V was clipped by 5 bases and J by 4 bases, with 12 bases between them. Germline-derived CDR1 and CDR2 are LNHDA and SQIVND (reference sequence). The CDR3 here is CASSYQGSGANVLTF. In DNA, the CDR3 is TGTGCCAGTAGTTACCAGGGTTCAGGGGCCAACGTCCTGACTTTC. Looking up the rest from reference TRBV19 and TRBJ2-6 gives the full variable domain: DGGITQSPKYLFRKEGQNVTLSCEQNLNHDAMYWYRQDPGQGLRLIYYSQIVNDFQKGDIAEGYSVSREKKESFPLTVTSAQKNPTAFYLCASSYQGSGANVLTFGAGSRLTVL.

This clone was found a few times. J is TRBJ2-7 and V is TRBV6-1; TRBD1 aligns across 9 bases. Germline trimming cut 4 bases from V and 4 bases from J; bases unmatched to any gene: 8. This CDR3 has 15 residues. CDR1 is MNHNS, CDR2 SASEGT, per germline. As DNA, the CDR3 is TGTGCCAGCAGTGTAGGGGGACAGGGTGGTTACGAGCAGTACTTC. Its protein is CASSVGGQGGYEQYF.

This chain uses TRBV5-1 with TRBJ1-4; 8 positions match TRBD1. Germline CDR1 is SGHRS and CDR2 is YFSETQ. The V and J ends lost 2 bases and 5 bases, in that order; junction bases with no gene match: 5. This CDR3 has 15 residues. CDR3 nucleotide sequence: TGCGCCAGCAGCTTTGGGACAGGAGTAAATGAAAAACTGTTTTTT. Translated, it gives CASSFGTGVNEKLFF.

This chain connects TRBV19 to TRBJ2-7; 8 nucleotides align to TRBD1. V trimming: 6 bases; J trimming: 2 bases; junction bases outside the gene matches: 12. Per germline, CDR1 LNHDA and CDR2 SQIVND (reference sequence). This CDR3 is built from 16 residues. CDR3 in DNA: TGTGCCAGTAGCTGGGGGACAGGCCGTGGGACCTACGAGCAGTACTTC. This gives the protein CASSWGTGRGTYEQYF.

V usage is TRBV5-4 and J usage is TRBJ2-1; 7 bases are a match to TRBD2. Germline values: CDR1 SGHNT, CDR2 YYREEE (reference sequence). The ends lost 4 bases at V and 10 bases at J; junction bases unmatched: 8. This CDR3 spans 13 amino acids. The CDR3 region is CASSETAGFEQFF. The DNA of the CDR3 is TGTGCCAGCAGCGAGACAGCGGGGTTCGAGCAGTTCTTC.

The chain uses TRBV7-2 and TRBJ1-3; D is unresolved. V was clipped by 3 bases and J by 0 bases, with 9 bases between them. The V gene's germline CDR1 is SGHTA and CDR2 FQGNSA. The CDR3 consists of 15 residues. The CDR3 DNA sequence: TGTGCCAGCAGCTTGGACCCCTTCTCTGGAAACACCATATATTTT. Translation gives CASSLDPFSGNTIYF.

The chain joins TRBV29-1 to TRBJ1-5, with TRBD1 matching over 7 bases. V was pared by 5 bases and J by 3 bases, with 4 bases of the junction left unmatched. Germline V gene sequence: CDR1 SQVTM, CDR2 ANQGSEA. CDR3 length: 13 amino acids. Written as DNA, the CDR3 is TGCAGCGTTCTACAGGGGTACAATCAGCCCCAGCATTTT. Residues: CSVLQGYNQPQHF.

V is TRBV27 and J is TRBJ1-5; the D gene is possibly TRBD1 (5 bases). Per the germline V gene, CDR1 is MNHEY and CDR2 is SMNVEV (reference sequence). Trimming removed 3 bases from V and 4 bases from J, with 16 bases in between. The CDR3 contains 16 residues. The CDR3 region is CASSLSRGRQNQPQHF. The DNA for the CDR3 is TGTGCCAGCAGTTTGTCCCGGGGCAGACAAAATCAGCCCCAGCATTTT.

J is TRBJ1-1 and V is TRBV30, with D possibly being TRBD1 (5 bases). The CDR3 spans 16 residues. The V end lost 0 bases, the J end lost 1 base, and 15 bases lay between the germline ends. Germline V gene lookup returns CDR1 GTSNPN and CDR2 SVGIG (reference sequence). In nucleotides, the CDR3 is TGTGCCTGGAGTGTACGGGGAGGGGCAAGGAACACTGAAGCTTTCTTT. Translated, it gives CAWSVRGGARNTEAFF. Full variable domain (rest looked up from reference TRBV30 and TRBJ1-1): SQTIHQWPATLVQPVGSPLSLECTVEGTSNPNLYWYRQAAGRGLQLLFYSVGIGQISSEVPQNLSASRPQDRQFILSSKKLLLSDSGFYLCAWSVRGGARNTEAFFGQGTRLTVV.

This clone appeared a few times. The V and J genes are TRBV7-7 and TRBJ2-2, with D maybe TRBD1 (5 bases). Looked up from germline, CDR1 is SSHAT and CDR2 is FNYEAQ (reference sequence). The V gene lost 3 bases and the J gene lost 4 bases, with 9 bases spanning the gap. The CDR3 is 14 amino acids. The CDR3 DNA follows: TGTGCCAGCAGCTTTGACAGATCCACCGGGGAGCTGTTTTTT. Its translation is CASSFDRSTGELFF. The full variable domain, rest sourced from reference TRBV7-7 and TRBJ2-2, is GAGVSQSPRYKVTKRGQDVTLRCDPISSHATLYWYQQALGQGPEFLTYFNYEAQPDKSGLPSDRFSAERPEGSISTLTIQRTEQRDSAMYRCASSFDRSTGELFFGEGSRLTVL.